The next 13 T cell receptor beta chains were all read from a single sample in a study of OX40 agonist ivuxolimab in advanced cancers. The method was immunoSEQ multiplex PCR; TCRdb's version includes in-frame clones alone and lacks a portion of them. The sample carries some 72,000 clones, 92% recorded once. Sequencing used CD4+ or CD8+ T cells sorted from blood, obtained in a trial of the OX40 agonist ivuxolimab. These receptors were obtained from an adult with an advanced solid tumor such as melanoma, head and neck, liver or kidney cancer.

The rearrangement uses TRBV7-2 and TRBJ1-1; D perhaps matches TRBD1 (6 bases). The V end lost 1 base, the J end lost 1 base, and 7 bases lay between the germline ends. This CDR3 is built from 14 residues. Germline CDR1 reads SGHTA; CDR2 reads FQGNSA. The CDR3 DNA reads TGTGCCAGCAGCTTAGGAGGGGGGAACACTGAAGCTTTCTTT. It codes for CASSLGGGNTEAFF.

The rearrangement joins TRBV5-1 to TRBJ2-5, with 9 nucleotides matching TRBD1. This CDR3 is built from 15 residues. Per the germline V gene, CDR1 is SGHRS and CDR2 is YFSETQ. V lost 2 bases, J lost 5 bases, and 7 bases stayed unmatched. CDR3 nucleotides: TGCGCCAGCAGCTTCTCGACAGGGGGAGGTGAGACCCAGTACTTC. Amino acid sequence: CASSFSTGGGETQYF.

This chain links TRBV29-1 with TRBJ2-5, with D possibly matching TRBD2 (5 bases). CDR3 size: 12 residues. In germline, CDR1 is SQVTM, CDR2 ANQGSEA. With 4 bases removed from V and 5 bases from J, the gap between germline ends came to 11 bases. The CDR3 spells CSVAAGMETQYF. The CDR3 region has the DNA TGCAGCGTTGCGGCCGGGATGGAGACCCAGTACTTC. Full variable domain (outside the CDR3, taken from reference TRBV29-1 and TRBJ2-5): SAVISQKPSRDICQRGTSLTIQCQVDSQVTMMFWYRQQPGQSLTLIATANQGSEATYESGFVIDKFPISRPNLTFSTLTVSNMSPEDSSIYLCSVAAGMETQYFGPGTRLLVL.

V gene TRBV7-9 combines with J gene TRBJ2-5; D is perhaps TRBD1 (6 bases). This CDR3 is 14 amino acids long. The V end lost 1 base, the J end lost 4 bases, and 10 bases lay between the germline ends. The germline V gene encodes CDR1 SEHNR and CDR2 FQNEAQ (reference sequence). The CDR3 nucleotides are TGTGCCAGCAGCTTAGACCAGGGGCGAGAGACCCAGTACTTC. Its translation: CASSLDQGRETQYF. The full variable domain, with the rest looked up from reference TRBV7-9 and TRBJ2-5, is DTGVSQNPRHKITKRGQNVTFRCDPISEHNRLYWYRQTLGQGPEFLTYFQNEAQLEKSRLLSDRFSAERPKGSFSTLEIQRTEQGDSAMYLCASSLDQGRETQYFGPGTRLLVL.

V and J are TRBV11-3 and TRBJ2-7; 11 nucleotides align to TRBD2. The CDR3 is made up of 14 amino acids. The germline V gene has CDR1 SGHNT and CDR2 YENEEA. The trim removed 4 bases at V and 3 bases at J, leaving 2 bases unmatched. In nucleotides, the CDR3 is TGTGCCAGCAGCTCGACTAGCGGGGTCTACGAGCAGTACTTC. Protein product: CASSSTSGVYEQYF.

The chain employs TRBV7-6 and TRBJ2-2, with D unresolved. The germline V and J ends were trimmed by 1 base and 1 base, with 7 bases remaining between them. CDR1 is SGHVS and CDR2 is FNYEAQ in the germline V gene. The CDR3 is 15 residues long. DNA for the CDR3: TGTGCCAGCAGCTTAGTTCCGAAGAACACCGGGGAGCTGTTTTTT. This codes for CASSLVPKNTGELFF. The whole variable domain, remainder taken from reference TRBV7-6 and TRBJ2-2, is GAGVSQSPRYKVTKRGQDVALRCDPISGHVSLYWYRQALGQGPEFLTYFNYEAQQDKSGLPNDRFSAERPEGSISTLTIQRTEQRDSAMYRCASSLVPKNTGELFFGEGSRLTVL.

This sequence joins TRBV5-1 and TRBJ1-2; the match to TRBD1 covers 7 bases. V lost 5 bases, J lost 4 bases, and 14 bases stayed unmatched. CDR3 length equals 16 residues. Germline V CDR1 and CDR2: SGHRS, YFSETQ. CDR3 nucleotides: TGCGCCAGCAGAAAAACAGGGGACGCAGGGTCCTATGGCTACACCTTC. Protein product: CASRKTGDAGSYGYTF.

The rearrangement links TRBV30 to TRBJ2-7, with D possibly being TRBD2 (6 bases). This CDR3 contains 13 residues. Trimming shortened V by 8 bases and J by 0 bases, and 14 bases separated the two germline ends. Germline CDR1 GTSNPN, CDR2 SVGIG (reference sequence). The CDR3 reads CALEPGVSYEQYF. The DNA of the CDR3 is TGTGCCCTTGAGCCGGGAGTCTCCTACGAGCAGTACTTC. Together with reference TRBV30 and TRBJ2-7, the CDR3 gives the full variable domain: SQTIHQWPATLVQPVGSPLSLECTVEGTSNPNLYWYRQAAGRGLQLLFYSVGIGQISSEVPQNLSASRPQDRQFILSSKKLLLSDSGFYLCALEPGVSYEQYFGPGTRLTVT.

The genes are TRBV28 and TRBJ1-4; D might be TRBD1 (5 bases). Germline CDR1 is MDHEN and CDR2 is SYDVKM. The CDR3 covers 17 residues. V gave up 3 bases and J gave up 0 bases, with 14 bases separating them. The CDR3 loop reads CASSLGLDSATNEKLFF. DNA for the CDR3: TGTGCCAGCAGTTTGGGCCTAGACAGTGCAACTAATGAAAAACTGTTTTTT.

The chain links TRBV10-1 to TRBJ2-7, with 7 bases identical to TRBD2. The CDR3 runs to 15 residues. Looked up from germline, CDR1 is WNHNN and CDR2 is SYGVQD (reference sequence). With V trimmed by 0 bases and J by 6 bases, 8 bases remained unmatched. DNA of the CDR3: TGCGCCAGCAGTGAGTCGGAGGCGGGAGCGGGCGAGCAGTACTTC. Translation gives CASSESEAGAGEQYF.

This clone appeared a single time. The V gene is TRBV6-1, the J gene TRBJ1-5; TRBD1 might be the D (6 bases). Germline assignment: CDR1 MNHNS and CDR2 SASEGT. The V end was cut by 0 bases, the J end by 7 bases, with 16 bases between. The CDR3 covers 16 residues. The CDR3 region has the DNA TGTGCCAGCAGTGAAGCGTTATGGGCAGGGGACCAGCCCCAGCATTTT. Encoded protein: CASSEALWAGDQPQHF.

The V call is TRBV19, the J call TRBJ1-5; D is possibly TRBD1 (5 bases). This CDR3 has 14 amino acids. Germline assignment: CDR1 LNHDA and CDR2 SQIVND (reference sequence). Deletions cut 2 bases from V and 9 bases from J, with 14 bases between. This CDR3 reads CASSISQGSPPQHF. Written as DNA, the CDR3 is TGTGCCAGTAGTATAAGTCAGGGCAGTCCGCCCCAGCATTTT.

The CDR3 DNA follows: TGTGCCAGCAATGACAGGGCCTGGTACGACGAGCAGTACTTC. As protein: CASNDRAWYDEQYF. The J gene is TRBJ2-7, the V gene TRBV2; 7 bases are shared with TRBD1. This CDR3 contains 14 residues. With 7 bases clipped from V and 5 bases from J, the junction kept 11 bases outside the gene matches. Germline V gene data show CDR1 as SNHLY and CDR2 as FYNNEI.